Below, 22 T cell receptor beta chains from the same sample are listed, as sequenced in a study of T cells in Graves' hyperthyroidism and ophthalmopathy. Researchers amplified the TCR beta CDR3 regions from RNA transcripts. Using the HTBI primer set, a first-round RT-PCR was run on the TCR CDR3. TCRdb reanalysed the multiplex PCR reads using MiXCR and keeps one entry per CDR3 protein. The sample lists 350,000 to 500,000 distinct CDR3 sequences; approximately 14% were seen once. Source material: blood. These receptors were taken from a woman under 30 with Graves' hyperthyroidism.

The chain employs TRBV11-2 and TRBJ1-2; 9 bases map to TRBD1. V shed 5 bases, J shed 4 bases, and the junction held 8 bases outside the gene matches. The CDR3 is 15 amino acids. In germline, CDR1 is SGHAT, CDR2 FQNNGV. CDR3 protein: CASSPGQGLGYGYTF. The CDR3 DNA is TGTGCCAGCAGCCCCGGACAGGGGCTCGGCTATGGCTACACCTTC.

At least ten counts were recorded for this clonotype. This chain joins TRBV5-5 and TRBJ1-5, with 10 nucleotides matching TRBD1. Germline V gene sequence: CDR1 SGHKS, CDR2 YYEKEE (reference sequence). The CDR3 covers 16 residues. V trimming: 3 bases; J trimming: 6 bases; junction bases outside the gene matches: 9. CDR3 in amino acids: CASSSTGGLVGQPQHF. DNA of the CDR3: TGTGCCAGCAGCTCGACAGGGGGCCTCGTCGGTCAGCCCCAGCATTTT.

This clonotype came up once. The chain couples TRBV11-2 to TRBJ2-7, with D tentatively TRBD2 (5 bases). In germline, CDR1 is SGHAT, CDR2 FQNNGV. V gave up 4 bases and J gave up 5 bases, with 18 bases separating them. The CDR3 contains 15 residues. The CDR3 sequence is CASSSTLRDDNEQYF. The DNA of the CDR3 is TGTGCCAGCAGCTCCACCCTCCGGGATGATAACGAGCAGTACTTC.

About this clonotype itself: Without the conserved terminal phenylalanine or tryptophan, this CDR3 likely stems from a read error. The chain carries TRBV2 and TRBJ2-1; D might be TRBD2 (6 bases). CDR1 is SNHLY and CDR2 is FYNNEI in the germline V gene. Deletions cut 7 bases from V and 0 bases from J, with 16 bases between. The CDR3 sequence is 16 residues long. CDR3 DNA sequence: TGTGCCAGCACTAAGCGGGTCCAGAGCTCCTACAATGAGCAGTTCTAC. This encodes CASTKRVQSSYNEQFY.

This clonotype was detected many times. V is TRBV27 and J is TRBJ1-5; TRBD1 matches 9 bases. CDR3 size: 14 residues. Germline assignment: CDR1 MNHEY and CDR2 SMNVEV (reference sequence). Trimming cost V 5 bases and J 6 bases; bases outside gene matches: 5. The CDR3 coding sequence is TGTGCCAGCAGTCCTGGGACAGGGATTCAGCCCCAGCATTTT. Residues: CASSPGTGIQPQHF.

This clonotype came up many times. This chain connects TRBV7-8 to TRBJ2-5, with TRBD2 matching over 15 bases. The CDR3 extends over 17 amino acids. V dropped 5 bases and J dropped 4; count of bases not matched to a gene: 8. CDR1 is SGHVS, CDR2 FQNEAQ, per germline. CDR3 region: CASSPGTSGRYLETQYF. The CDR3 DNA reads as TGTGCCAGCAGCCCGGGGACTAGCGGGAGGTACTTAGAGACCCAGTACTTC.

This clonotype was counted at least ten times. The CDR3: CSAAGQGLSYEQYF. In nucleotides, the CDR3 is TGCAGTGCCGCCGGACAGGGCCTTTCGTACGAGCAGTACTTC. The chain has TRBV20-1 and TRBJ2-7, with 8 bases that match TRBD1. CDR3 length: 14 residues. CDR1 and CDR2 from the germline V gene are DFQATT and SNEGSKA (reference sequence). V was pared by 6 bases and J by 4 bases, with 11 bases of the junction left unmatched.

The chain uses TRBV28 and TRBJ2-7, with D perhaps matching TRBD1 (6 bases). The CDR3 runs to 14 residues. Germline V gives CDR1 MDHEN, CDR2 SYDVKM. The V end was cut by 6 bases, the J end by 1 base, with 13 bases between. This chain's CDR3 is CASRSPGQSYEQYF. In DNA, the CDR3 is TGTGCCAGCAGGTCTCCGGGACAATCCTACGAGCAGTACTTC.

This clonotype occurred a few times. This chain joins TRBV14 and TRBJ2-3; the D gene is possibly TRBD2 (5 bases). Germline V gives CDR1 SGHDN, CDR2 FVKESK. Trimming stripped 0 bases from V and 0 bases from J, with 10 bases between. The CDR3 contains 16 residues. The CDR3 is CASSQDSGYSTDTQYF. As DNA, the CDR3 is TGTGCCAGCAGCCAAGACTCGGGATACAGCACAGATACGCAGTATTTT. The whole variable domain, filled in from reference TRBV14 and TRBJ2-3, reads EAGVTQFPSHSVIEKGQTVTLRCDPISGHDNLYWYRRVMGKEIKFLLHFVKESKQDESGMPNNRFLAERTGGTYSTLKVQPAELEDSGVYFCASSQDSGYSTDTQYFGPGTRLTVL.

The rearrangement uses TRBV6-2 or TRBV6-3 and TRBJ1-1; TRBD1 might be the D (6 bases). The V end lost 4 bases, the J end lost 0 bases, and 12 bases lay between the germline ends. Germline lookup yields CDR1 MNHEY and CDR2 SVGEGT. The CDR3 runs 15 residues. CDR3 in amino acids: CASSFRGPVNTEAFF. The CDR3 DNA sequence: TGTGCCAGCAGTTTCCGGGGGCCCGTGAACACTGAAGCTTTCTTT.

This clonotype has at least ten counts. The chain recombines TRBV6-5 with TRBJ2-7; D unclear. The CDR3 totals 11 residues. Germline lookup yields CDR1 MNHEY and CDR2 SVGAGI. The germline V and J ends were trimmed by 2 bases and 5 bases, with 4 bases remaining between them. The chain's CDR3 is CASSYLNEQYF. In nucleotides, the CDR3 is TGTGCCAGCAGTTACCTTAACGAGCAGTACTTC.

The chain has TRBV14 and TRBJ2-3; D is unclear. The ends were cut back, 3 bases at V and 2 bases at J, with 18 bases in the middle. Germline loops: CDR1 SGHDN, CDR2 FVKESK. This CDR3 has 17 residues. The CDR3 DNA follows: TGTGCCAGCAGCCAGCCTAAGGTCCGGTACCCCACAGATACGCAGTATTTT. This translates into CASSQPKVRYPTDTQYF.

This clonotype was seen a few times. The DNA for the CDR3 is TGCAGTGCTAGATCCGGGACAGGGGATATCACTGAAGCTTTCTTT. Translated: CSARSGTGDITEAFF. The gene calls are TRBV20-1 and TRBJ1-1, with TRBD1 identical over 10 bases. The CDR3 has 15 residues. V lost 2 bases, J lost 4 bases, and 7 bases stayed unmatched. Germline values: CDR1 DFQATT, CDR2 SNEGSKA (reference sequence).

Comments on this clonotype: This may be a read error: a much more frequent sequence differs by one nucleotide. This chain uses TRBV20-1 with TRBJ2-7; no definite D call. V lost 3 bases, J lost 2 bases, and 14 bases lay in between. Germline values: CDR1 DFQATT, CDR2 SNEGSKA (reference sequence). CDR3 length equals 14 residues. The CDR3, as DNA: TGCAGTGCTAGGCTCCCTCAAGAGCCCTACGAGCAGTACTTC. Protein: CSARLPQEPYEQYF.

This clonotype came up a few times. This chain connects TRBV20-1 to TRBJ1-2; D perhaps matches TRBD1 (5 bases). Germline V gene sequence: CDR1 DFQATT, CDR2 SNEGSKA (reference sequence). The CDR3 totals 14 residues. V lost 5 bases and J 4 bases, leaving 17 bases between the germline ends. Written as DNA, the CDR3 is TGCAGTGCTCAAGAGAGGCAGGGTAGCTATGGCTACACCTTC. Translation: CSAQERQGSYGYTF.

This clonotype has only a few counts. The J gene is TRBJ2-7, the V gene TRBV3-1; TRBD1 matches 9 bases. The trim removed 6 bases at V and 6 bases at J, leaving 12 bases unmatched. CDR1 is LGHDT, CDR2 YNNKEL, per germline (reference sequence). CDR3 length: 15 amino acids. The chain's CDR3 is CASSSQGASGSEQYF. The CDR3 nucleotides are TGTGCCAGCAGTTCACAGGGGGCGTCCGGGTCCGAGCAGTACTTC.

This clonotype showed up many times. The chain joins TRBV28 to TRBJ1-5; 9 nucleotides align to TRBD1. This CDR3 contains 13 residues. J gave up 9 bases and V 4 bases, and 4 bases lay outside the gene matches. In germline, CDR1 is MDHEN, CDR2 SYDVKM. CDR3 loop: CASSWGQGMPQHF. DNA for the CDR3: TGTGCCAGCAGTTGGGGACAGGGAATGCCCCAGCATTTT. The variable domain in full, with the rest retrieved from reference TRBV28 and TRBJ1-5, is DVKVTQSSRYLVKRTGEKVFLECVQDMDHENMFWYRQDPGLGLRLIYFSYDVKMKEKGDIPEGYSVSREKKERFSLILESASTNQTSMYLCASSWGQGMPQHFGDGTRLSIL.

The V call is TRBV20-1, the J call TRBJ1-2; the D gene is possibly TRBD1 (5 bases). V was shortened by 0 bases and J by 7 bases, with 15 bases between the two germline ends. The CDR3 is 14 amino acids. Looked up from germline, CDR1 is DFQATT and CDR2 is SNEGSKA (reference sequence). For the CDR3, the DNA is TGCAGTGCTAGAGATTTAGGGGCAGTAGGTGGCTACACCTTC. Its translation is CSARDLGAVGGYTF.

The chain joins TRBV20-1 to TRBJ1-5, with a possible D match to TRBD1 (5 bases). Germline CDR1 and CDR2: DFQATT and SNEGSKA (reference sequence). V gave up 2 bases and J gave up 5 bases, with 13 bases separating them. The CDR3 has 14 amino acids. The CDR3 sequence is CSARLLGADQPQHF. CDR3 sequence (DNA): TGCAGTGCTAGACTCTTAGGGGCTGATCAGCCCCAGCATTTT.

Turning to this clonotype: A much larger clone is a single base away; this may be a read error. The CDR3 does not close with the conserved phenylalanine or tryptophan, likely indicating a read error. V gene TRBV28 combines with J gene TRBJ1-1; no reliable D call. The germline V and J ends were trimmed by 2 bases and 1 base, with 8 bases remaining between them. Germline values: CDR1 MDHEN, CDR2 SYDVKM. The CDR3 consists of 14 residues. CDR3 sequence (DNA): TGTGCCAGCAGTTTACGGCTGCAGAACACTGAAGCTTTCCTT. Translation gives CASSLRLQNTEAFL.

This clonotype was seen at least ten times. V usage is TRBV5-1 and J usage is TRBJ1-1; a weak D match, TRBD1 (6 bases). The V gene lost 3 bases and the J gene lost 6 bases, with 18 bases spanning the gap. Germline V gives CDR1 SGHRS, CDR2 YFSETQ. The CDR3 loop spans 15 amino acids. CDR3 DNA: TGCGCCAGCAGCTCCGACGTCGGGGGGGGCCCTGAAGCTTTCTTT. Its translation: CASSSDVGGGPEAFF.

This clonotype was detected only a few times. The chain employs TRBV28 and TRBJ1-1; D may be TRBD1 (5 bases). The germline CDR1 and CDR2 sequences are MDHEN and SYDVKM. Trimming shortened V by 7 bases and J by 0 bases, and 12 bases separated the two germline ends. CDR3 length: 14 amino acids. The CDR3 is CASTSGRMNTEAFF. CDR3 in DNA: TGTGCCAGCACCTCGGGACGTATGAACACTGAAGCTTTCTTT. The full variable domain, its missing parts supplied by reference TRBV28 and TRBJ1-1, is DVKVTQSSRYLVKRTGEKVFLECVQDMDHENMFWYRQDPGLGLRLIYFSYDVKMKEKGDIPEGYSVSREKKERFSLILESASTNQTSMYLCASTSGRMNTEAFFGQGTRLTVV.